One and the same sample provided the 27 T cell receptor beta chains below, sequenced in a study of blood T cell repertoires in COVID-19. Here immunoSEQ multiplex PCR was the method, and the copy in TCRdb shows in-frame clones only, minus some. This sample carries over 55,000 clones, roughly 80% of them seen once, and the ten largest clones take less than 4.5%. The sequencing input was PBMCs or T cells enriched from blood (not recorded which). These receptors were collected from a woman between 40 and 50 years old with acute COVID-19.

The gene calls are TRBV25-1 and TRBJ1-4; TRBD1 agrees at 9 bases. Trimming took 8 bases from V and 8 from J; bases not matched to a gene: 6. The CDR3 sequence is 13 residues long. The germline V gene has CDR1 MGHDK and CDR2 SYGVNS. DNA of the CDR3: TGTGCCAGCGCCGGACAGGGGAGGGAAAAACTGTTTTTT. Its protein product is CASAGQGREKLFF.

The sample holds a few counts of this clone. The CDR3 region has the DNA TGTGCCAGCAGTCAGGGGGGTTGGGATACGCAGTATTTT. Its protein is CASSQGGWDTQYF. The V and J genes are TRBV11-2 and TRBJ2-3; a weak D match, TRBD1 (7 bases). Trimming pared 6 bases from V and 6 bases from J, leaving 13 bases between. Germline CDR1 and CDR2: SGHAT and FQNNGV. This CDR3 has 13 residues. The full variable domain, its missing parts supplied by reference TRBV11-2 and TRBJ2-3, is EAGVAQSPRYKIIEKRQSVAFWCNPISGHATLYWYQQILGQGPKLLIQFQNNGVVDDSQLPKDRFSAERLKGVDSTLKIQPAKLEDSAVYLCASSQGGWDTQYFGPGTRLTVL.

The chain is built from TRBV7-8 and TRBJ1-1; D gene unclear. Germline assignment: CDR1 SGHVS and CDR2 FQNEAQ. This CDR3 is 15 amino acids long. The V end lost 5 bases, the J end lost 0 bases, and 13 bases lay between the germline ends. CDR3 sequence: CASSPRGRLNTEAFF. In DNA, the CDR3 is TGTGCCAGCAGCCCCCGGGGAAGGTTGAACACTGAAGCTTTCTTT.

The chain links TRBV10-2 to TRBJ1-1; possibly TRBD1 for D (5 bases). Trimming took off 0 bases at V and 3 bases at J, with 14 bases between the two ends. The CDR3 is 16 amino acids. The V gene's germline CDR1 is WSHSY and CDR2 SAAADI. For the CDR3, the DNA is TGCGCCAGCAGTGAGTCGGCGGGACGGGGGTACACTGAAGCTTTCTTT. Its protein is CASSESAGRGYTEAFF.

In nucleotides, the CDR3 is TGTGCCAGCAGTTCCTATGGGACAGGGAGGAATGAAAAACTGTTTTTT. Its translation is CASSSYGTGRNEKLFF. V usage is TRBV28 and J usage is TRBJ1-4; 9 nucleotides agree with TRBD1. CDR3 length equals 16 residues. The J segment lost 5 bases and the V segment lost 4 bases, leaving 8 bases of the junction unmatched. Germline CDR1 MDHEN, CDR2 SYDVKM.

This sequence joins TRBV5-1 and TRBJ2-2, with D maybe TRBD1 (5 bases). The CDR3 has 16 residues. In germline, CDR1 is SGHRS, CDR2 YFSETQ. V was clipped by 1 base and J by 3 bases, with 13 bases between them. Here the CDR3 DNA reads TGCGCCAGCAGCTTGTATCAGGGTGTAGACACCGGGGAGCTGTTTTTT. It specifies CASSLYQGVDTGELFF.

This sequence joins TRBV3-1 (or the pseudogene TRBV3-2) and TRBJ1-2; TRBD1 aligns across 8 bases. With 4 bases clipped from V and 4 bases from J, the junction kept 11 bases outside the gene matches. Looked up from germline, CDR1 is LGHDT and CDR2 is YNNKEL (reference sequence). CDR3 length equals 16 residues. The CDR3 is CASSREETGAFYGYTF. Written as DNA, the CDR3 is TGTGCCAGCAGCCGCGAGGAGACAGGGGCGTTCTATGGCTACACCTTC.

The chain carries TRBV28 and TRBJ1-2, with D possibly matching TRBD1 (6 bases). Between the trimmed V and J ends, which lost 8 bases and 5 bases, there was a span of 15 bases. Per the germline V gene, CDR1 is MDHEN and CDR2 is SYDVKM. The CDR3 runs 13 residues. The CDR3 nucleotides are TGTGCCAGCCAAACCGGGACATCGTATGGCTACACCTTC. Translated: CASQTGTSYGYTF.

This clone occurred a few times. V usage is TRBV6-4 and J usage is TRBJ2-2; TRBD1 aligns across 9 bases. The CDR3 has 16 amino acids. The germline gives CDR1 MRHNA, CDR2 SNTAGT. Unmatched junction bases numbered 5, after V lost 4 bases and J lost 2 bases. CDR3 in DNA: TGTGCCAGCAGTGCACGGACAGGGGATAACACCGGGGAGCTGTTTTTT. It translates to CASSARTGDNTGELFF.

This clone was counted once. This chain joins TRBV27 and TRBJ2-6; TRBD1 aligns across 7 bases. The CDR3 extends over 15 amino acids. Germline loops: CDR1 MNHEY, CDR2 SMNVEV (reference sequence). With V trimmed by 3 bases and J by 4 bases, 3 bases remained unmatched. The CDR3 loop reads CASSLTGFGANVLTF. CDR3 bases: TGTGCCAGCAGTTTGACAGGGTTCGGGGCCAACGTCCTGACTTTC.

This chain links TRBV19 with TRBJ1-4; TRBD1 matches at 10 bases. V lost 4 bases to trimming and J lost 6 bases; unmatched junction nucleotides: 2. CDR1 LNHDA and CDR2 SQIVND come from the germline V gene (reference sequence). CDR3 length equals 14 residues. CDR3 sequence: CASSSGTGDEKLFF. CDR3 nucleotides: TGTGCCAGTAGTAGCGGGACAGGGGATGAAAAACTGTTTTTT. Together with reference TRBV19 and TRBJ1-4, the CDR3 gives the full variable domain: DGGITQSPKYLFRKEGQNVTLSCEQNLNHDAMYWYRQDPGQGLRLIYYSQIVNDFQKGDIAEGYSVSREKKESFPLTVTSAQKNPTAFYLCASSSGTGDEKLFFGSGTQLSVL.

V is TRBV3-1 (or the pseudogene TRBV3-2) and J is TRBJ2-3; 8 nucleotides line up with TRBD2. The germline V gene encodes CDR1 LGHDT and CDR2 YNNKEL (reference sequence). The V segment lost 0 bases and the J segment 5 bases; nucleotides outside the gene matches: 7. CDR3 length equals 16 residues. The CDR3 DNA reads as TGTGCCAGCAGCCAAGATTTTACTAGCGGACGAGATACGCAGTATTTT. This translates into CASSQDFTSGRDTQYF.

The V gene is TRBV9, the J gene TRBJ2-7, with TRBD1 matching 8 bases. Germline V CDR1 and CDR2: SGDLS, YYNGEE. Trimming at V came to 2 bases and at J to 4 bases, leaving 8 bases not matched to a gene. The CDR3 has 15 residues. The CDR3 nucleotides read TGTGCCAGCAGCGTCGGACAGGGAAGTGTGTACGAGCAGTACTTC. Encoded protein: CASSVGQGSVYEQYF. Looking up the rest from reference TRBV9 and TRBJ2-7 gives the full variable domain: DSGVTQTPKHLITATGQRVTLRCSPRSGDLSVYWYQQSLDQGLQFLIQYYNGEERAKGNILERFSAQQFPDLHSELNLSSLELGDSALYFCASSVGQGSVYEQYFGPGTRLTVT.

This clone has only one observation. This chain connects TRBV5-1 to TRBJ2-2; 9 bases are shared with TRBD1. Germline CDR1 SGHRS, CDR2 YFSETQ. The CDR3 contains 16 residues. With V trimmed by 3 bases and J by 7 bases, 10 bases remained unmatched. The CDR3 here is CASSYLDRGSSGELFF. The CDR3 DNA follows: TGCGCCAGCAGCTACCTGGACAGGGGATCGAGCGGGGAGCTGTTTTTT. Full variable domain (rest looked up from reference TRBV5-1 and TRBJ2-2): KAGVTQTPRYLIKTRGQQVTLSCSPISGHRSVSWYQQTPGQGLQFLFEYFSETQRNKGNFPGRFSGRQFSNSRSEMNVSTLELGDSALYLCASSYLDRGSSGELFFGEGSRLTVL.

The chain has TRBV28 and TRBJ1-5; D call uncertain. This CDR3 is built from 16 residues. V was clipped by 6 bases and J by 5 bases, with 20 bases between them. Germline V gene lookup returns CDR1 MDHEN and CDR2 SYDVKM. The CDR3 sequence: CASRTPFPGEYQPQHF. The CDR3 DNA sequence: TGTGCCAGCAGAACCCCGTTTCCCGGGGAATATCAGCCCCAGCATTTT.

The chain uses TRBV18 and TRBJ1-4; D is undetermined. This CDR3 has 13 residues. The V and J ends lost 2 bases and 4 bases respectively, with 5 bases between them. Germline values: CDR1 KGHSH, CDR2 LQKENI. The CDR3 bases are TGTGCCAGCTCACCAGAGGTTAATGAAAAACTGTTTTTT. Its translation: CASSPEVNEKLFF. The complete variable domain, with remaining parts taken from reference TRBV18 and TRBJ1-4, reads NAGVMQNPRHLVRRRGQEARLRCSPMKGHSHVYWYRQLPEEGLKFMVYLQKENIIDESGMPKERFSAEFPKEGPSILRIQQVVRGDSAAYFCASSPEVNEKLFFGSGTQLSVL.

CDR3 residues: CASSTKGQNSGNTIYF. Here the CDR3 DNA reads TGTGCCAGCTCAACCAAGGGACAGAACTCTGGAAACACCATATATTTT. The chain joins TRBV18 to TRBJ1-3; 7 positions match TRBD1. The CDR3 runs 16 residues. Germline-derived CDR1 and CDR2 are KGHSH and LQKENI. V dropped 5 bases and J dropped 0; count of bases not matched to a gene: 7.

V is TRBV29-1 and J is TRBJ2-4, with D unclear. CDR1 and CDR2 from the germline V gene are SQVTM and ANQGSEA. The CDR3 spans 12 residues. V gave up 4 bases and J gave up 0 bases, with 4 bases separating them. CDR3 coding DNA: TGCAGCGTTGGCGTAGCCAAAAACATTCAGTACTTC. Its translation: CSVGVAKNIQYF.

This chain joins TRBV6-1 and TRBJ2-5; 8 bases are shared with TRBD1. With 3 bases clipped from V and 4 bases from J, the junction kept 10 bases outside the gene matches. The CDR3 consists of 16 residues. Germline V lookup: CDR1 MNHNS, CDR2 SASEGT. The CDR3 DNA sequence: TGTGCCAGCAGTGACGCAGGGGGCATGAATGGAGAGACCCAGTACTTC. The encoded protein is CASSDAGGMNGETQYF.

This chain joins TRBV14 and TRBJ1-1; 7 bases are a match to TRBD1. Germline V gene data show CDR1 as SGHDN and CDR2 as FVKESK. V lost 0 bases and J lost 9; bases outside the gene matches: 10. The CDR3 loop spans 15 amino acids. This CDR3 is CASSQEVRGHSKAFF. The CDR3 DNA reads TGTGCCAGCAGCCAAGAGGTGAGGGGGCACTCGAAAGCTTTCTTT.

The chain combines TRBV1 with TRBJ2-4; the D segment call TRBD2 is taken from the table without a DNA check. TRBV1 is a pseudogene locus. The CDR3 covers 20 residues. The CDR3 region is CTSSHVPAGGPSVTKNIQYF. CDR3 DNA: TGCACCAGCAGCCATGTTCCAGCGGGGGGGCCGAGCGTTACCAAAAACATTCAGTACTTC.

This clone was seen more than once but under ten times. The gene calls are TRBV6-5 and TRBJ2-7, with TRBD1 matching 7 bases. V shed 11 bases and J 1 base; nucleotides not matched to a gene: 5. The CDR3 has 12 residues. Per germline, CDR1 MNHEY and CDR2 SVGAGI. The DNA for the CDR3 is TGTGCCTGCGACAGGGAATCCTACGAGCAGTACTTC. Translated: CACDRESYEQYF.

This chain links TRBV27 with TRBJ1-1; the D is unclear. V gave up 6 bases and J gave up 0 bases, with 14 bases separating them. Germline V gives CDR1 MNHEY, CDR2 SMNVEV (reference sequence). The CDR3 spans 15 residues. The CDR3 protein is CASRTISLMNTEAFF. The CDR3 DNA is TGTGCCAGCAGGACAATCTCCCTCATGAACACTGAAGCTTTCTTT.

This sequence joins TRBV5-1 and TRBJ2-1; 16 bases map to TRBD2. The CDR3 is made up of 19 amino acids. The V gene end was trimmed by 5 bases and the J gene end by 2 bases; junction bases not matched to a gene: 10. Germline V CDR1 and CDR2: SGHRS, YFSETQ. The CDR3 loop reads CASSFAGTSGRAAYNEQFF. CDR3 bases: TGCGCCAGCAGTTTCGCCGGGACTAGCGGGAGGGCCGCCTACAATGAGCAGTTCTTC. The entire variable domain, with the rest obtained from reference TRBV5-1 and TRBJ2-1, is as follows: KAGVTQTPRYLIKTRGQQVTLSCSPISGHRSVSWYQQTPGQGLQFLFEYFSETQRNKGNFPGRFSGRQFSNSRSEMNVSTLELGDSALYLCASSFAGTSGRAAYNEQFFGPGTRLTVL.

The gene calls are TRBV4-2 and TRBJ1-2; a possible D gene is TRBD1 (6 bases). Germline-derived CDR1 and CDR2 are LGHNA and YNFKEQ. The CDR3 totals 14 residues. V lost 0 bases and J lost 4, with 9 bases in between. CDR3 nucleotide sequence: TGTGCCAGCAGCCAAGATGCGGACAGCTATGGCTACACCTTC. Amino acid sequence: CASSQDADSYGYTF.

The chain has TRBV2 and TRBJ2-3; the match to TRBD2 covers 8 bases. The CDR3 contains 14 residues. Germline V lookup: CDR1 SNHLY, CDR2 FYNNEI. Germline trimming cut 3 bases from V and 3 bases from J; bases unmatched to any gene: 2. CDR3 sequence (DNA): TGTGCCAGCAGTGACTTAGCGGGAACAGATACGCAGTATTTT. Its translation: CASSDLAGTDTQYF.

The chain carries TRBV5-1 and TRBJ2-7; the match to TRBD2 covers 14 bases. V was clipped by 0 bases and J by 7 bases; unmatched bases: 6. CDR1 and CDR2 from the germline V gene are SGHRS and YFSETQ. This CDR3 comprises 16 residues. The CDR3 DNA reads TGCGCCAGCAGCTTGGACTCAGGACTAGCGGGAGGTGAGCAGTACTTC. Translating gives CASSLDSGLAGGEQYF.